This TCR beta chain appears in the sequencing data of a study of OX40 agonist ivuxolimab in advanced cancers. Context from the whole study: The costimulatory receptor OX40 (CD134) was targeted by ivuxolimab, a fully human IgG2 agonistic monoclonal antibody. A male proportion of 82.7% and a mean age of approximately 62 years, ranging from about 23 to 79, were recorded for the dose-escalation cohort. Peripheral TCRbeta sequencing aimed to test whether ivuxolimab altered TCR sequence diversity and caused clonal T-cell expansion. Intravenous ivuxolimab was administered to patients every 2 weeks at six dose levels: 0.01, 0.1, 0.3, 1.5, 3 and 10 mg/kg. The paper reports the monotherapy dose-escalation portion (N ≈ 50 patients) of the phase I ivuxolimab trial. Three dose-escalation patients achieved partial responses, one with hepatocellular carcinoma and two with cutaneous melanoma. Patients were allowed to have had prior anti-PD-1, anti-PD-L1 or anti-CTLA-4 therapy, and around 40% of the dose-escalation patients had previously received checkpoint inhibitors. Among the 50 to 55 dose-escalation patients, around 19 had hepatocellular carcinoma, approximately 15 melanoma, 9 renal cell carcinoma and 9 head and neck cancer.

Patients with a history of autoimmune disease or receiving systemic immunosuppression were excluded from the trial. Peripheral blood for TCR sequencing was drawn from every dose cohort at baseline, at cycle 4 day 1 and at cycle 7 day 1. Samples came from an open-label, multicenter, first-in-human phase I dose-escalation trial of ivuxolimab. Adults with locally advanced or metastatic melanoma, renal cell, hepatocellular, or head and neck squamous cell carcinoma were enrolled in the trial. Before TCR sequencing, CD4+ T cells and CD8+ T cells were sorted from peripheral blood as separate populations. The germline V gene gives CDR1 as SGHRS and CDR2 as YFSETQ. Unmatched junction bases come to 3, with V trimmed by 0 bases and J by 3 bases. The CDR3 contains 15 residues, cysteine and phenylalanine counted. Solely the CDR3 DNA is kept, with 45 bases framed from the first base. Findings and caveats that apply to the study as a whole: The antigen specificity of the peripheral T cells that underwent clonal expansion was not determined. After ivuxolimab, expanded clones were on average more numerous among CD8+ T cells than among CD4+ T cells. At doses from 0.1 to 3.0 mg/kg, clonal expansion was seen in both CD4+ and CD8+ blood T cells between baseline and week 6. Low levels of normalized T-cell clonal expansion were also seen in some patients who did not respond. In the 0.1-3.0 mg/kg groups, partial responders had among the lowest normalized peripheral clonal expansion, particularly in CD8+ T cells.

Remarks on this clone: This clone's antigen is unknown. Nothing much larger sits one base from this clone, and base qualities are not available.

To sequence the TCRbeta CDR3 region, genomic DNA was isolated from the sorted cells. The immunoSEQ Assay was used for sequencing of TCRbeta CDR3 regions. What TCRdb holds here is the immuneACCESS table cut down to in-frame rearrangements. Part of the clones is not present; checked against another copy, under half of the missing clones reflect an unresolved V gene, and the others are unexplained. The sample table holds tens of thousands of clones, of which about 81% were seen once. The top ten clones comprise roughly 0.4% of the sample. The rearranged chain carries TRBV5-1 and TRBJ2-4; 7 central nucleotides agree with TRBD2. The input for sequencing was CD4+ or CD8+ T cells sorted from blood, taken in a trial of the OX40 agonist ivuxolimab. This clonotype was obtained from an adult with an advanced solid tumor such as melanoma, head and neck, liver or kidney cancer. This receptor has the CDR3 CASSLEGRVKNIQYF. The DNA sequence follows: TGCGCCAGCAGCTTGGAAGGGAGGGTCAAAAACATTCAGTACTTC. Full variable domain (CDR3 extended with the reference TRBV5-1 and TRBJ2-4 proteins): KAGVTQTPRYLIKTRGQQVTLSCSPISGHRSVSWYQQTPGQGLQFLFEYFSETQRNKGNFPGRFSGRQFSNSRSEMNVSTLELGDSALYLCASSLEGRVKNIQYFGAGTRLSVL.